This T cell receptor beta chain was identified during a study of T cells in Graves' hyperthyroidism and ophthalmopathy (dated by TCRdb to the late 2010s). Context from the whole study: Peripheral blood samples were taken at initial diagnosis, before any treatment was given. To identify distinguishing TCR V-J signatures, a discovery cohort of about 95 patients was used, comprising 43 with Graves' ophthalmopathy and 57 with stable Graves' hyperthyroidism. For training and testing, the 80 to 100 patients in the discovery cohort were randomly divided in a 7:3 ratio. According to the paper, TCR Vbeta CDR3 sequencing was carried out on approximately 140 peripheral blood samples, which came from more than 40 ophthalmopathy, fewer than 80 hyperthyroidism and roughly 17 progressor patients. Whether ophthalmopathy could be predicted prospectively was tested in an independent validation cohort made up of some 20 hyperthyroidism patients plus 17 patients who later progressed to ophthalmopathy. In about 6 Graves' hyperthyroidism patients, the study also compared T-cell repertoires from thyroid tissue with T-cell repertoires from blood. Once sampling was done, hyperthyroidism patients were given methimazole at a starting dose of 30 mg daily, whereas ophthalmopathy patients were given high-dose intravenous methylprednisolone. Here is what the overall study found, with its caveats: Blood samples also contained most of the expanded thyroid clonotypes (frequency above 0.001), which suggests that blood repertoires may reflect thyroid immune responses. In validation, the model predicted progression to ophthalmopathy a median of roughly 6.1 months before onset, with about 71% sensitivity and about 75% specificity. No statistical method was used to set the sample size in advance, and investigators knew the group allocation. A 13 V-J signature model separated ophthalmopathy from stable hyperthyroidism, with approximately 87% sensitivity and 81.08% specificity in cross-validation and 80%/75% in testing.

At the junction V is shortened by 5 bases and J by 11 bases, with 13 bases in between. The germline V gene provides CDR1 SGHDT and CDR2 YYEEEE. The CDR3 has 11 amino acids, counting the end cysteine and phenylalanine. Of all the DNA, just the CDR3 is kept, 33 bases in frame from base 1. Ophthalmopathy patients had moderately to severely active disease, with a Clinical Activity Score of 3 or more, a NOSPECS grade of 4 or more, and a disease duration of less than 3 months. Any patient with an uncontrolled infection, another autoimmune disease, pregnancy or lactation was excluded. Clinical symptoms, serum thyroxine and TRAb, thyroid ultrasound, and orbital computed tomography formed the basis for the diagnoses. PBMCs were isolated from 7.5 to 10 ml of fresh peripheral blood by Ficoll-Paque density gradient centrifugation. Total RNA was extracted using Trizol reagent, and RNA quality was assessed on an Agilent 2100 Bioanalyzer.

TCR beta CDR3 regions were amplified from RNA transcripts. The TCR CDR3 was subjected to a first round of RT-PCR using the HTBI primer set and the Qiagen OneStep RT-PCR kit. The libraries were constructed in a second round of multiplex PCR and then size-selected and purified. Sequencing of the libraries was done on an Illumina HiSeq2000 using paired-end 100 bp reads. In the authors' own workflow: SOAPnuke was used to process the raw data, throwing out any read that contained adapters or uncalled bases, had a mean Phred below 15, or lacked an exact constant-primer or identifier match. COPE v1.2.5 was used to merge the high-quality paired reads, and each unique nucleotide sequence was defined as a clonotype. MiTCR v1.1 was used to align clonotypes to the IMGT TRBV, TRBD and TRBJ reference segments. The analysis was restricted to V-J combinations with a frequency above 0.0001, which together covered around 99% of the repertoires. A TCS score was defined as the ratio between F50 (clonal expansion) and ExV (chaos), using BLOSUM62-based TCRdist between CDR3 peptides within each V-J. Welch's t-statistics and random forest reduced 450 to 600 V-J features to 10 to 15, which were used in a naive Bayes classifier (R e1071). TCRdb took the public reads, trimmed them with fastp at Q25, ran MiXCR for clone calling and kept in-frame beta chains. Rows with a matching CDR3 protein are joined into one entry that keeps the most common DNA and genes. The V and J calls, along with clone size, are taken from TCRdb and not from the paper's own processing. The sample table records 490,000 or so distinct CDR3 sequences; 15% to 20% of these occur just once. Approximately 50% of the sample rests with the top ten.

This clonotype was counted between two and nine times. No cognate antigen has been identified for it. Base qualities are not at hand, and no much larger clone is one base apart. The receptor was isolated from a man aged 35 to 55 with Graves' ophthalmopathy. The chain links TRBV5-6 with TRBJ2-5, with the D gene not clear enough to name. The sample taken for sequencing was blood. CDR3 reads: CASSRAGAQYF. The DNA reads TGTGCCAGCAGTCGAGCCGGAGCTCAGTACTTC. The variable domain in full, with residues beyond the CDR3 obtained from the reference TRBV5-6 and TRBJ2-5 genes, is DAGVTQSPTHLIKTRGQQVTLRCSPKSGHDTVSWYQQALGQGPQFIFQYYEEEERQRGNFPDRFSGHQFPNYSSELNVNALLLGDSALYLCASSRAGAQYFGPGTRLLVL.